This T cell receptor (beta chain) is from a study of cytomegalovirus exposure and HLA in healthy donors. Study background: Unique TCRs from HLA-typed donors, 80 million to 90 million of them, were held in an early data release.

The PCR ran on 60 Vbeta and 13 Jbeta primers. Assay: immunoSEQ multiplex PCR; the TCRdb copy retains only in-frame clones and omits some. This table has about 110,000 clones, approximately 70% appearing once. Participants comprised healthy donors of bone marrow. Study results and caveats: In presence/absence analyses, roughly uniform sequencing depth across donors was assumed.

Notes on this clone: Antigen specificity is unknown. One end of the junction fails to match germline, which may point to a read error.

The length of the CDR3 is 15 residues. Germline V gene sequence: CDR1 MNHEY, CDR2 SVGAGI. The receptor's source is a woman in her thirties in good health and CMV-seronegative. The sample taken for sequencing was PBMCs. The chain recombines TRBV6-5 with TRBJ1-1; TRBD1 might be the D (6 bases). CDR3 sequence reads: CANSYWGGLGTEAFF. The CDR3 region has the DNA TGTGCCAACAGTTACTGGGGGGGCCTGGGTACTGAAGCTTTCTTT.